The 25 T cell receptor beta chains below all came from one sample that was sequenced in a study of blood T cells in healthy people across ages (dated by TCRdb to between 2014 and 2016). The method behind the library was 5' RACE. Instrument on record: Illumina HiSeq 2500. A second PCR of roughly 7 to 12 cycles was run with a J-beta primer mix and a sample-barcoded 5' primer. In-frame beta chains were kept once TCRdb had trimmed the public reads at Q25 with fastp and called clones with MiXCR. Each entry is one CDR3 protein sequence, shown with its most common DNA and genes. Counted in this sample were fewer than 900,000 distinct CDR3 sequences; about 52% of them appeared once. The top ten constitute about a third of the sample. Sequencing was performed on blood. These TCRs come from a woman aged 55-70 years in good health.

This clonotype was counted only a few times. The chain has TRBV7-2 and TRBJ2-7; 7 bases fit TRBD1. There are 15 residues in the CDR3. CDR1 and CDR2 from the germline V gene are SGHTA and FQGNSA. Losses at the gene ends were 3 bases for V and 2 bases for J; bases not matched to a gene: 7. The CDR3 here is CASSFTYGTAYEQYF. In DNA, the CDR3 is TGTGCCAGCAGCTTTACTTACGGGACAGCCTACGAGCAGTACTTC.

Concerning this clonotype itself: Given a much more abundant clone one base away, this may be a read error. V usage is TRBV9 and J usage is TRBJ2-1, with 8 bases matching TRBD2. The DNA end is more similar to TRBJ2-7, so the J call may be wrong. This CDR3 is 16 amino acids long. Germline V CDR1 and CDR2: SGDLS, YYNGEE. CDR3 nucleotide sequence: TGTGCCAGCAGCGTAGCTCCGGGAGGGCCAGGCAATGAGCAGTACTTC. Translation gives CASSVAPGGPGNEQYF.

The chain employs TRBV21-1 and TRBJ2-7. TRBV21-1 is designated a pseudogene. CDR3 length equals 14 residues. CDR3 loop: CASSSARNLHEQYF. The CDR3 DNA reads TGTGCCAGCAGCTCAGCGAGGAATCTACACGAGCAGTACTTC.

Turning to this clonotype: At one boundary the junction diverges from the germline segment, which might be a read error. V usage is TRBV5-6 and J usage is TRBJ2-5; the match to TRBD1 covers 7 bases. Germline V gene lookup returns CDR1 SGHDT and CDR2 YYEEEE. The CDR3 covers 14 residues. For the CDR3, the DNA is TGTGCCAGCAGCGTCCAGGGGGTGGGGGAGACCCAGAACTTC. It yields the protein CASSVQGVGETQNF.

The chain employs TRBV2 and TRBJ2-5, with a weak D call TRBD1 (6 bases). Looked up from germline, CDR1 is SNHLY and CDR2 is FYNNEI. Trimming took off 4 bases at V and 2 bases at J, with 14 bases between the two ends. This CDR3 is 15 amino acids long. CDR3 in amino acids: CASSVDRLGQETQYF. The DNA of the CDR3 is TGTGCCAGCAGTGTTGACAGGTTGGGGCAAGAGACCCAGTACTTC.

This chain connects TRBV20-1 to TRBJ2-3, with TRBD2 matching over 16 bases. V shed 5 bases, J shed 1 base, and the junction held 3 bases outside the gene matches. This CDR3 is 16 amino acids long. Looked up from germline, CDR1 is DFQATT and CDR2 is SNEGSKA (reference sequence). The CDR3 region is CSAPGLAGGGTDTQYF. The CDR3, as DNA: TGCAGTGCTCCGGGACTAGCGGGAGGGGGCACAGATACGCAGTATTTT.

This clonotype was seen only a few times. The rearrangement links TRBV7-2 to TRBJ2-7; TRBD2 is a possible D gene (6 bases). The CDR3 runs to 15 residues. Germline CDR1 is SGHTA and CDR2 is FQGNSA. The V gene lost 5 bases and the J gene lost 3 bases, with 17 bases spanning the gap. CDR3 residues: CASSPSGWDYYEQYF. The CDR3 nucleotides are TGTGCCAGCAGCCCAAGCGGGTGGGATTACTACGAGCAGTACTTC.

About this clonotype: A single base separates this from a much larger clone, so it may be a read error. The rearrangement joins TRBV7-8 to TRBJ2-7, with D maybe TRBD2 (6 bases). Per germline, CDR1 SGHVS and CDR2 FQNEAQ. The CDR3 consists of 14 residues. Deletions cut 5 bases from V and 0 bases from J, with 11 bases between. The DNA for the CDR3 is TGTGCCAGCAGCGCTAGCGCGAGCTCCTACGAGCAGTACTTC. Protein sequence: CASSASASSYEQYF.

With regard to this clonotype: The junction differs from germline at one of its ends, possibly a read error. The chain carries TRBV7-9 and TRBJ2-7, with 7 nucleotides matching TRBD1. Germline assignment: CDR1 SEHNR and CDR2 FQNEAQ (reference sequence). The CDR3 contains 18 residues. CDR3 sequence reads: CASSTLSGQSTGSYAQYF. The CDR3 region has the DNA TGTGCCAGCAGCACTTTATCGGGACAGTCGACCGGATCCTACGCGCAGTACTTC.

V is TRBV20-1 and J is TRBJ2-1; a weak D match, TRBD2 (6 bases). CDR1 and CDR2 from the germline V gene are DFQATT and SNEGSKA (reference sequence). V was cut by 0 bases and J by 2 bases, with 11 bases left in between. CDR3 length equals 15 residues. CDR3 sequence: CSARDSGVPYNEQFF. Here the CDR3 DNA reads TGCAGTGCTAGAGATTCGGGGGTCCCCTACAATGAGCAGTTCTTC.

This clonotype showed up just a few times. The V call is TRBV29-1, the J call TRBJ2-6; no clear D gene. CDR1 is SQVTM, CDR2 ANQGSEA, per germline. The CDR3 loop spans 12 amino acids. Trimming removed 6 bases at V and 2 bases at J, with 5 bases between. DNA for the CDR3: TGCAGCGTCCTGACTGGGGCCAACGTCCTGACTTTC. Translation: CSVLTGANVLTF.

In its sample, this clonotype was seen a few times. The chain uses TRBV6-2 or TRBV6-3 and TRBJ2-1; 7 bases are shared with TRBD2. Germline CDR1 MNHEY, CDR2 SVGEGT. The CDR3 totals 14 residues. Unmatched junction bases numbered 11, after V lost 10 bases and J lost 5 bases. CDR3 DNA sequence: TGTGCCATCACTGCTAGCGGACTCCACAATGAGCAGTTCTTC. Its translation is CAITASGLHNEQFF.

This clonotype was seen only a few times. The V call is TRBV20-1, the J call TRBJ1-1, with D unresolved. The V gene's germline CDR1 is DFQATT and CDR2 SNEGSKA (reference sequence). The CDR3 consists of 16 residues. Trimming stripped 0 bases from V and 1 base from J, with 15 bases between. The CDR3 sequence is CSARESRKGTNTEAFF. The CDR3 bases are TGCAGTGCTAGAGAGTCTAGGAAGGGAACGAACACTGAAGCTTTCTTT.

The chain recombines TRBV20-1 with TRBJ2-7; D gene uncertain. V dropped 0 bases and J dropped 1 base, with 16 bases sitting between them. Germline CDR1 reads DFQATT; CDR2 reads SNEGSKA (reference sequence). The CDR3 has 16 residues. The CDR3: CSAREPGNLESYEQYF. CDR3 coding DNA: TGCAGTGCTAGAGAACCAGGCAACCTCGAGTCCTACGAGCAGTACTTC.

This clonotype occurred a few times. The J gene is TRBJ2-7, the V gene TRBV4-1; D is perhaps TRBD2 (5 bases). The V and J ends lost 5 bases and 3 bases respectively, with 17 bases between them. This CDR3 spans 15 amino acids. The germline CDR1 and CDR2 sequences are MGHRA and YSYEKL. Here the CDR3 reads CASSSEEGRGYEQYF. The CDR3, as DNA: TGCGCCAGCAGCTCGGAAGAAGGACGGGGCTACGAGCAGTACTTC.

This chain joins TRBV20-1 and TRBJ2-1; D gene ambiguous. CDR1 DFQATT and CDR2 SNEGSKA come from the germline V gene (reference sequence). The CDR3 consists of 15 residues. The ends were cut back, 0 bases at V and 5 bases at J, with 14 bases in the middle. CDR3 protein: CSARDRSTPNNEQFF. For the CDR3, the DNA is TGCAGTGCTAGAGATAGGAGTACCCCCAACAATGAGCAGTTCTTC.

J is TRBJ2-4 and V is TRBV20-1; no clear D gene. With the DNA end fitting TRBJ2-7 better, the J assignment may be wrong. The CDR3 is 13 residues long. The V gene's germline CDR1 is DFQATT and CDR2 SNEGSKA (reference sequence). The CDR3: CSASRGLNYEQYF. CDR3 nucleotides: TGCAGTGCTAGTCGTGGTCTTAACTACGAGCAGTACTTC.

V and J are TRBV3-1 and TRBJ1-1; no firm D call. The CDR3 length is 14 residues. Per germline, CDR1 LGHDT and CDR2 YNNKEL (reference sequence). The V and J ends lost 4 bases and 1 base respectively, with 10 bases between them. CDR3 residues: CASSPDMTNTEAFF. The DNA of the CDR3 is TGTGCCAGCAGCCCAGACATGACGAACACTGAAGCTTTCTTT.

V and J are TRBV5-1 and TRBJ2-7; D is unclear. CDR1 is SGHRS, CDR2 YFSETQ, per germline. V was shortened by 0 bases and J by 4 bases, with 14 bases between the two germline ends. The CDR3 totals 15 residues. In DNA, the CDR3 is TGCGCCAGCAGCTTGGGGTCGGATGATTTTTACGAGCAGTACTTC. It yields the protein CASSLGSDDFYEQYF. The variable domain in full, completed from reference TRBV5-1 and TRBJ2-7, reads KAGVTQTPRYLIKTRGQQVTLSCSPISGHRSVSWYQQTPGQGLQFLFEYFSETQRNKGNFPGRFSGRQFSNSRSEMNVSTLELGDSALYLCASSLGSDDFYEQYFGPGTRLTVT.

Comment on this clonotype: A much larger clone differs by one base, so this may be a read error. The J gene is TRBJ1-2, the V gene TRBV20-1; D remains ambiguous. CDR1 DFQATT and CDR2 SNEGSKA come from the germline V gene (reference sequence). The CDR3 extends over 10 amino acids. The CDR3 sequence: CRARESGYTF. The DNA for the CDR3 is TGCAGGGCTAGAGAGAGTGGCTACACCTTC.

The chain links TRBV20-1 to TRBJ2-7; TRBD1 agrees at 7 bases. The length of the CDR3 is 16 residues. Germline V gene sequence: CDR1 DFQATT, CDR2 SNEGSKA (reference sequence). Germline trimming cut 0 bases from V and 3 bases from J; bases unmatched to any gene: 11. CDR3 DNA: TGCAGTGCTAGAGATCTTCGTCTGGGACAGATCTACGAGCAGTACTTC. It is translated as CSARDLRLGQIYEQYF.

V usage is TRBV25-1 and J usage is TRBJ2-2; D not resolved. This CDR3 has 12 amino acids. Trimming took 5 bases from V and 5 from J, leaving 6 bases between them. Germline V gives CDR1 MGHDK, CDR2 SYGVNS. CDR3 nucleotide sequence: TGTGCCAGCAGTCGGACGACCGGGGAGCTGTTTTTT. Protein product: CASSRTTGELFF.

This clonotype was counted a few times. This chain links TRBV20-1 with TRBJ2-7, with a possible D match to TRBD2 (6 bases). Germline V CDR1 and CDR2: DFQATT, SNEGSKA (reference sequence). The CDR3 has 11 residues. V was trimmed by 5 bases and J by 3 bases, leaving 8 bases between them. The CDR3 DNA reads as TGCAGTGCTGTGACTAGCTACGAGCAGTACTTC. This gives the protein CSAVTSYEQYF.

The chain joins TRBV7-2 to TRBJ1-4; no definite D call. Germline values: CDR1 SGHTA, CDR2 FQGNSA. This CDR3 comprises 15 residues. Trimming took 6 bases from V and 3 from J, leaving 14 bases between them. The CDR3 region is CASSGRTGANEKLFF. CDR3 DNA: TGTGCCAGCAGTGGACGGACCGGGGCTAATGAAAAACTGTTTTTT.

This clonotype was detected a few times. The J gene is TRBJ1-5, the V gene TRBV20-1, with 7 bases that match TRBD1. The CDR3 spans 15 residues. V trimming: 2 bases; J trimming: 4 bases; junction bases outside the gene matches: 8. Germline V CDR1 and CDR2: DFQATT, SNEGSKA (reference sequence). The CDR3 region is CSARYSGGLNQPQHF. The CDR3 nucleotides are TGCAGTGCTAGATACTCAGGGGGACTAAATCAGCCCCAGCATTTT.